The rows below give T cell receptor beta chains drawn from one sample of a study of blood T cell repertoires in COVID-19. The assay was immunoSEQ multiplex PCR, and TCRdb's table has in-frame clones only and misses some. The sample carries tens of thousands of clones, roughly 82% recorded once. The sample consisted of peripheral blood. These receptor sequences come from a human donor in a cohort sampled during active COVID-19. The CDR3 runs from the conserved cysteine through the conserved F or W. D genes are given only for firm matches. The size entry is marked missing in some rows and otherwise reads once, few, many or a size class.

V	J	D	size	CDR3	DNA
TRBV7-9	TRBJ2-6	TRBD1	NA	CASSSPGTGTGANVLTF	TGTGCCAGCAGCTCACCCGGGACAGGGACTGGGGCCAACGTCCTGACTTTC
TRBV19	TRBJ1-2	TRBD1	once	CASIPGQVSNYGYTF	TGTGCCAGTATCCCGGGACAGGTCTCAAACTATGGCTACACCTTC
TRBV7-2	TRBJ1-1	NA	NA	CASSPGWRGSPEAFF	TGTGCCAGCAGCCCTGGGTGGAGGGGCAGCCCTGAAGCTTTCTTT
TRBV29-1	TRBJ2-4	TRBD1	NA	CSVEEGGGGNIQYF	TGCAGCGTTGAAGAAGGGGGCGGCGGAAACATTCAGTACTTC
TRBV30	TRBJ1-6	NA	NA	CAWNTEYNSPLHF	TGTGCCTGGAACACAGAGTATAATTCACCCCTCCACTTT
TRBV5-1	TRBJ1-2	TRBD1	few	CASSLAGTDYGYTF	TGCGCCAGCAGCTTGGCGGGGACAGACTATGGCTACACCTTC
TRBV28	TRBJ1-1	NA	NA	CASSKGGKYTEAFF	TGTGCCAGCAGCAAGGGGGGGAAGTACACTGAAGCTTTCTTT
TRBV6-5	TRBJ1-5	NA	NA	CASSSLATNQPQHF	TGTGCCAGCAGCTCTTTGGCCACAAATCAGCCCCAGCATTTT
TRBV28	TRBJ2-7	TRBD1	NA	CASTLGRDRTAYEQYF	TGTGCCAGCACTCTAGGGCGGGACAGGACTGCCTACGAGCAGTACTTC
TRBV11-2	TRBJ2-5	NA	NA	CASSLRETQYF	TGTGCCAGCAGCTTGAGGGAGACCCAGTACTTC
TRBV7-2	TRBJ2-1	NA	NA	CASSSQGGGSYNEQFF	TGTGCCAGCAGCTCCCAAGGGGGGGGATCCTACAATGAGCAGTTCTTC
TRBV11-3	TRBJ2-7	NA	NA	CASSSGAGITSEQYF	TGTGCCAGCAGCTCAGGGGCAGGGATTACGAGCGAGCAGTACTTC
TRBV6-1	TRBJ2-1	TRBD1	NA	CASSERGGYSSYNEQFF	TGTGCCAGCAGTGAAAGAGGGGGCTACAGCTCCTACAATGAGCAGTTCTTC
TRBV3-1/TRBV3-2	TRBJ1-1	TRBD1	NA	CASSRQGEHEAFF	TGTGCCAGCAGCCGACAGGGTGAACACGAAGCTTTCTTT
TRBV29-1	TRBJ1-4	TRBD1	NA	CSGGQPEKLFF	TGCAGCGGGGGACAGCCTGAAAAACTGTTTTTT
TRBV5-1	TRBJ2-3	NA	NA	CASSLNRADTQYF	TGCGCCAGCAGCTTGAACAGGGCGGATACGCAGTATTTT
TRBV5-8	TRBJ1-5	NA	NA	CASSPWGRGSNQPQHF	TGTGCCAGCAGCCCCTGGGGCCGGGGGAGCAATCAGCCCCAGCATTTT
TRBV9	TRBJ1-4	NA	NA	CASSFLSAWGGVNEKLFF	TGTGCCAGCAGCTTCCTGTCCGCATGGGGGGGTGTTAATGAAAAACTGTTTTTT
TRBV27	TRBJ2-7	NA	NA	CASSLIAGPPYEQYF	TGTGCCAGCAGTTTAATAGCAGGGCCCCCCTACGAGCAGTACTTC
TRBV2	TRBJ1-1	TRBD1	once	CASTGTANTEAFF	TGTGCCAGCACCGGGACAGCGAACACTGAAGCTTTCTTT
TRBV5-8	TRBJ1-5	TRBD1	few	CASSGQGSNQPQHF	TGTGCCAGCAGCGGACAGGGAAGCAATCAGCCCCAGCATTTT
TRBV6-5	TRBJ1-5	NA	few	CASWSRSVSNQPQHF	TGTGCCAGCTGGTCACGGTCGGTGAGCAATCAGCCCCAGCATTTT
TRBV9	TRBJ1-2	NA	NA	CASSASWTGNYGYTF	TGTGCCAGCAGTGCCTCTTGGACGGGGAACTATGGCTACACCTTC
TRBV6-5	TRBJ2-5	TRBD1	NA	CATRTGVETQYF	TGTGCCACCCGGACAGGGGTTGAGACCCAGTACTTC
TRBV28	TRBJ2-7	TRBD2	NA	CASSSPGSGRTSSYEQYF	TGTGCCAGCAGTTCCCCAGGGAGCGGGAGGACTAGCTCCTACGAGCAGTACTTC
TRBV11-3	TRBJ1-1	NA	NA	CASSMTTNTEAFF	TGTGCCAGCAGCATGACAACAAACACTGAAGCTTTCTTT
TRBV29-1	TRBJ2-2	TRBD2	few	CSVLSGRGTGELFF	TGCAGCGTTCTCAGCGGGAGGGGAACCGGGGAGCTGTTTTTT
TRBV7-2	TRBJ1-4	NA	NA	CASSLGQLNNEKLFF	TGTGCCAGCAGTCTAGGACAGCTAAATAATGAAAAACTGTTTTTT
TRBV12-3/TRBV12-4	TRBJ1-1	TRBD1	NA	CASRDRVNTEAFF	TGTGCCAGCAGGGACAGGGTAAACACTGAAGCTTTCTTT
TRBV7-3	TRBJ2-1	NA	NA	CASSLIRDNEQFF	TGTGCCAGCAGCTTAATTCGGGACAATGAGCAGTTCTTC
TRBV7-2	TRBJ1-6	NA	NA	CASSLSPGRNSPLHF	TGTGCCAGCAGCTTATCACCAGGGAGGAATTCACCCCTCCACTTT
TRBV9	TRBJ2-7	TRBD2	NA	CASSVGTSGDEQYF	TGTGCCAGCAGCGTAGGAACTAGCGGAGACGAGCAGTACTTC
TRBV6-1	TRBJ2-7	NA	once	CASSELPAGFYEQYF	TGTGCCAGCAGTGAATTACCGGCGGGATTCTACGAGCAGTACTTC
TRBV9	TRBJ1-1	NA	NA	CASSVHGVNTEAFF	TGTGCCAGCAGCGTACACGGGGTTAACACTGAAGCTTTCTTT
TRBV5-6	TRBJ1-4	TRBD1	NA	CASSRGAGGGEKLFF	TGTGCCAGCAGCCGGGGGGCAGGGGGCGGTGAAAAACTGTTTTTT
TRBV2	TRBJ2-6	TRBD1	NA	CASRPDRGSGANVLTF	TGTGCCAGCAGACCCGACAGGGGCTCTGGGGCCAACGTCCTGACTTTC
TRBV5-4	TRBJ2-1	TRBD2	once	CASSRSGRYYNEQFF	TGTGCCAGCAGCCGTAGCGGGAGGTACTACAATGAGCAGTTCTTC
TRBV3-1/TRBV3-2	TRBJ2-7	NA	NA	CASSQEGREQYF	TGTGCCAGCAGCCAAGAGGGCCGGGAGCAGTACTTC
TRBV29-1	TRBJ2-2	TRBD2	NA	CSVGSGSETGELFF	TGCAGCGTTGGAAGCGGGAGTGAAACCGGGGAGCTGTTTTTT
TRBV6-2/TRBV6-3	TRBJ1-5	NA	NA	CASSSAGRAQPQHF	TGTGCCAGCAGTTCGGCAGGGAGGGCTCAGCCCCAGCATTTT
TRBV3-1/TRBV3-2	TRBJ2-7	TRBD2	NA	CASSRRTSGDYEQYF	TGTGCCAGCAGCCGCCGGACTAGCGGAGACTACGAGCAGTACTTC
TRBV18	TRBJ2-6	NA	NA	CASSPPSVGSGANVLTF	TGTGCCAGCTCACCACCGAGCGTAGGCTCTGGGGCCAACGTCCTGACTTTC
TRBV6-5	TRBJ2-7	TRBD2	NA	CASRSEGLGTYEQYF	TGTGCCAGCAGATCCGAGGGACTAGGGACCTACGAGCAGTACTTC
TRBV30	TRBJ1-2	NA	NA	CAWTVLTGQGGYTF	TGTGCCTGGACCGTCCTCACAGGGCAGGGTGGCTACACCTTC
TRBV7-9	TRBJ2-3	NA	NA	CASSLMMGGDTDTQYF	TGTGCCAGCAGCTTAATGATGGGCGGGGACACAGATACGCAGTATTTT
TRBV18	TRBJ2-3	TRBD1	NA	CASSPPDRRTDTQYF	TGTGCCAGCTCACCACCGGACAGGCGCACAGATACGCAGTATTTT
TRBV9	TRBJ2-6	NA	NA	CASSAFLSGANVLTF	TGTGCCAGCAGCGCCTTCCTCTCTGGGGCCAACGTCCTGACTTTC
TRBV5-1	TRBJ1-4	NA	NA	CASSLDHATEKLFF	TGCGCCAGCAGCTTGGATCATGCTACTGAAAAACTGTTTTTT
TRBV6-1	TRBJ2-4	NA	NA	CASSEGGRSPQGAKNIQYF	TGTGCCAGCAGTGAGGGGGGACGCTCCCCCCAAGGGGCCAAAAACATTCAGTACTTC
TRBV18	TRBJ1-2	TRBD1	few	CASSPGQLNYGYTF	TGTGCCAGCTCACCGGGACAGCTTAACTATGGCTACACCTTC
TRBV7-2	TRBJ2-3	NA	NA	CASSLDQGTDTQYF	TGTGCCAGCAGCTTAGATCAGGGCACAGATACGCAGTATTTT
TRBV4-2	TRBJ1-1	NA	NA	CASSQGGAWNTEAFF	TGTGCCAGCAGCCAAGGCGGGGCTTGGAACACTGAAGCTTTCTTT
TRBV27	TRBJ1-6	NA	NA	CASSLDSPGYSPLHF	TGTGCCAGCAGTTTAGACAGCCCAGGGTATTCACCCCTCCACTTT
TRBV2	TRBJ2-1	NA	NA	CASKMDSAYNEQFF	TGTGCCAGCAAAATGGACTCGGCCTACAATGAGCAGTTCTTC
TRBV5-4	TRBJ1-2	NA	NA	CASSLASYGYTF	TGTGCCAGCAGCTTGGCCAGCTATGGCTACACCTTC
TRBV19	TRBJ1-2	NA	NA	CASSKQAIYGYTF	TGTGCCAGTAGTAAACAGGCAATCTATGGCTACACCTTC
TRBV12-3/TRBV12-4	TRBJ1-1	NA	NA	CASSAGHTEAFF	TGTGCCAGCAGTGCAGGGCACACTGAAGCTTTCTTT
TRBV5-6	TRBJ1-2	NA	NA	CASSFRSVRANYGYTF	TGTGCCAGCAGCTTTCGCTCCGTTAGAGCTAACTATGGCTACACCTTC
TRBV4-1	TRBJ1-2	NA	NA	CASSQAGGGGGNYGYTF	TGCGCCAGCAGCCAGGCCGGTGGGGGGGGCGGCAACTATGGCTACACCTTC
TRBV18	TRBJ2-7	NA	NA	CASSPSRDTIYEQYF	TGTGCCAGCTCGCCGAGCCGGGACACCATTTACGAGCAGTACTTC